Here is one T cell receptor (beta chain) with its context. This entry comes from a study of blood T cell repertoires in COVID-19. The wider study: Spain, Italy and the United States supplied samples that represented acute and convalescent COVID-19. In each case, the material was cDNA or gDNA derived from T cells, B-cell-depleted T cells, or PBMCs.

In the source study's methods: Nucleated cell number was recorded as an estimate derived from reference gene primer amplification. Only in-frame clones appear in the TCRdb table, and some are missing; sequencing was by immunoSEQ multiplex PCR. D and trimming were read from the DNA, whereas the V and J calls and clone size are those reported in that table. The sample holds some 49,000 clones, over 75% seen once. The CDR3 runs 14 residues. Germline V lookup: CDR1 SGHKS, CDR2 YYEKEE (reference sequence). V gave up 4 bases and J gave up 3 bases, with 11 bases separating them. The chain combines TRBV5-5 with TRBJ2-1, with D perhaps TRBD1 (6 bases). The TCR was taken from a human donor in a cohort sampled during active COVID-19. Input material: peripheral blood. The CDR3 nucleotides are TGTGCCAGCAGCACCGGGACAAGCTACAATGAGCAGTTCTTC. This gives the protein CASSTGTSYNEQFF.